This paragraph covers one T cell receptor (beta chain) sequence. These data belong to a study of CXCR3-negative and CXCR3-positive naive CD8 T cells. Preparation of TRB cDNA libraries relied on 5' RACE carrying UMI labels. TCRdb re-called the 5' RACE reads and gives one entry per CDR3 protein, without DNA. This sample's table has about 80,000 distinct CDR3 sequences. CDR1 is SEHNR, CDR2 FQNEAQ, per germline (reference sequence). This CDR3 is 17 amino acids long. The chain uses TRBV7-9 and TRBJ1-4; the TCRdb call, TRBD1, lacks DNA for checking. Sequencing used naive CXCR3- CD8+ T cells from blood. Sample subset: CD45RO-CCR7+CD27+CD95- naive CD8+ T cells lacking CXCR3 (TNR3-). The clonotype originates from a human donor in good health. Some clones in this sample may be carry-over from other donors' samples. This CDR3 reads CASSGREGASTNEKLFF.